The clone carrying this T cell receptor beta chain was observed a few times. This CDR3 has 16 residues. Trimming took 5 bases from V and 2 from J; bases not matched to a gene: 12. The germline gives CDR1 MDHEN, CDR2 SYDVKM. This sample was included in a study of beta chain features in type 1 diabetes. Of the isolated RNA, all was reverse transcribed, and so the sequenced material was expressed TCRB transcripts. Profiled with immunoSEQ multiplex PCR; TCRdb holds only in-frame clones, not every one. The table includes under 800,000 clones, roughly a sixth detected once. The genes are TRBV28 and TRBJ2-7; TRBD2 matches 7 bases. This receptor was taken from a man in his late teens or twenties in good health. Input material: naive CD4+ T cells from blood. The CDR3, as DNA: TGTGCCAGCAGTCCAGCGGGGAGGCCCCGCACCTACGAGCAGTACTTC. This translates into CASSPAGRPRTYEQYF.